This T cell receptor (beta chain) was identified during a study of patients and donors after allogeneic stem cell transplantation (TCRdb year 2020). Library prep was done by RT-PCR. Sequencing was carried out with a NextSeq 550. TCRdb reworked the public reads: Q25 trimming with fastp, MiXCR clone assembly, productive beta chains retained. Rows are unified per CDR3 protein, each entry keeping the most common DNA and genes. Within this sample are approximately 430,000 distinct CDR3 sequences, with more than 15% of them counted one time only. 7% to 7.5% of the sample goes to the ten largest clones. Note on this clonotype: What antigen it recognizes has not been identified. Nothing much larger sits one base from this clone, and base qualities are not available.

The sequence was obtained from a human donor who was either an allogeneic HSCT recipient or a stem cell or donor lymphocyte infusion donor (not recorded which). It is not recorded whose cells these are; they may come from a transplant donor. Sequenced material: blood, either unsorted or a sorted T cell fraction (not recorded which).

At the DNA level, the sequence is TGTGCCAGCAGCCCGTGGACTAGCGGGGGCTACGAGCAGTACTTC. The resulting protein is CASSPWTSGGYEQYF. The rearrangement combines TRBV9 with TRBJ2-7; TRBD2 lines up with 13 middle nucleotides. CDR1 SGDLS and CDR2 YYNGEE were looked up in the germline V gene. V has 4 bases trimmed and J has 3 bases trimmed; junction bases matching no gene number 4. The CDR3 runs 15 residues from the cysteine to the phenylalanine. Of the read, only the CDR3 DNA is kept; its 45 bases are in frame from base 1.